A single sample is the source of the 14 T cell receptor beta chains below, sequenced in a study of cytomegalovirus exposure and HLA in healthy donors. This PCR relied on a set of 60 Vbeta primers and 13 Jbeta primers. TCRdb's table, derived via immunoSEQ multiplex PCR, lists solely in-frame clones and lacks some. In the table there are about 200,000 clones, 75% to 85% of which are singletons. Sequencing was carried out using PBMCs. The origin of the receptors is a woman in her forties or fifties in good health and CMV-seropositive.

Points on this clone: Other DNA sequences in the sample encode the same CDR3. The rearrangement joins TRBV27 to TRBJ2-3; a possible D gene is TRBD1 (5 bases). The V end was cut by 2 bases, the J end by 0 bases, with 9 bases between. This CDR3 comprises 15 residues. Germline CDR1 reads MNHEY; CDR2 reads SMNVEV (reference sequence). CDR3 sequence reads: CASSLQGRSTDTQYF. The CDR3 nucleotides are TGTGCCAGCAGTTTACAGGGCCGAAGCACAGATACGCAGTATTTT.

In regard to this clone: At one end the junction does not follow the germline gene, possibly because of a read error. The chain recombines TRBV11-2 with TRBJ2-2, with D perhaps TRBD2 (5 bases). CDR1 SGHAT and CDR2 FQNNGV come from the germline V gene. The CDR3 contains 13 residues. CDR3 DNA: TGTGCCAGCAGCTCTTCTGGAGACCGGGGAGCTGTTTTT. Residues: CASSSSGDRGAVF.

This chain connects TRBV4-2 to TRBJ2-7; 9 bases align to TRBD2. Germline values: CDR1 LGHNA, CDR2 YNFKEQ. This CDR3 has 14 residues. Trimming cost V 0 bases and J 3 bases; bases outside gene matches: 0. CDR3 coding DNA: TGTGCCAGCAGCCAAGAACTAGCGGGCTACGAGCAGTACTTC. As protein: CASSQELAGYEQYF.

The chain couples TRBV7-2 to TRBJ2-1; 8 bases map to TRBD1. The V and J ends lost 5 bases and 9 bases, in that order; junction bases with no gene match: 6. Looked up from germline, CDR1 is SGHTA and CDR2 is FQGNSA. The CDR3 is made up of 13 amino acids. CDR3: CASSQGQDTEQFF. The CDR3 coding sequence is TGTGCCAGCAGCCAGGGACAGGATACTGAGCAGTTCTTC.

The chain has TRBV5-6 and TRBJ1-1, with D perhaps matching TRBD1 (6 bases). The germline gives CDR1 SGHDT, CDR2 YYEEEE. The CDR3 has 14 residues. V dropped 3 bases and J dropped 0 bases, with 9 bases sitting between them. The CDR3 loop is CASSWGGLNTEAFF. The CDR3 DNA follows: TGTGCCAGCAGCTGGGGGGGCCTGAACACTGAAGCTTTCTTT.

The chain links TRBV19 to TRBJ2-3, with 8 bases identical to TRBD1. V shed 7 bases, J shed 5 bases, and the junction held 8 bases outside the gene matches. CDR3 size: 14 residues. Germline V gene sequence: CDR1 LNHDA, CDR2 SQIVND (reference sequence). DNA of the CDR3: TGTGCCAGTATCGGTCAGGGGGCGCAAGATACGCAGTATTTT. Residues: CASIGQGAQDTQYF.

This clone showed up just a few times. In DNA form, the CDR3 reads TGCAGCGTTCTGTGGACAGCGAACACTGAAGCTTTCTTT. Translated: CSVLWTANTEAFF. This rearrangement joins TRBV29-1 to TRBJ1-1; the D gene is possibly TRBD1 (6 bases). The CDR3 is made up of 13 amino acids. CDR1 and CDR2 from the germline V gene are SQVTM and ANQGSEA. V lost 5 bases and J lost 1, with 11 bases in between.

DNA for the CDR3: TGCGCCAGCAGCCAAGAAGGTTCGTACCCTGGGGCAGGGGCGTTTTCGTCCGATACGCAGTATTTT. It is translated as CASSQEGSYPGAGAFSSDTQYF. The chain employs TRBV4-1 and TRBJ2-3; D is perhaps TRBD1 (6 bases). Trimming stripped 0 bases from V and 6 bases from J, with 34 bases between. The germline gives CDR1 MGHRA, CDR2 YSYEKL. This CDR3 spans 22 amino acids.

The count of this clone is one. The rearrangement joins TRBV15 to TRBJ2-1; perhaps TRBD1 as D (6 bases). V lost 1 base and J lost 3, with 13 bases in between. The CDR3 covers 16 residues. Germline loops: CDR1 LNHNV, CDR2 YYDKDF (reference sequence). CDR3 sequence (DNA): TGTGCCACCAGCAGAGCCCCAGGGACATACTACAATGAGCAGTTCTTC. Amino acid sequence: CATSRAPGTYYNEQFF. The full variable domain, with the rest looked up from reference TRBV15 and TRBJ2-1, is DAMVIQNPRYQVTQFGKPVTLSCSQTLNHNVMYWYQQKSSQAPKLLFHYYDKDFNNEADTPDNFQSRRPNTSFCFLDIRSPGLGDTAMYLCATSRAPGTYYNEQFFGPGTRLTVL.

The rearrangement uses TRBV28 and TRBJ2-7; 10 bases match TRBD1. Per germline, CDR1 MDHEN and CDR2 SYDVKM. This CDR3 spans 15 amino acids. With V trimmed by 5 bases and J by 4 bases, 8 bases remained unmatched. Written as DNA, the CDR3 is TGTGCCAGCAGTCCCCCGGGACAGGGGATTTACGAGCAGTACTTC. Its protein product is CASSPPGQGIYEQYF.

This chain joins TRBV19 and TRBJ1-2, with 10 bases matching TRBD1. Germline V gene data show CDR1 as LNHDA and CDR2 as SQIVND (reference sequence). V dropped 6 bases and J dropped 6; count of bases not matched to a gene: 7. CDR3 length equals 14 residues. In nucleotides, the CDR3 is TGTGCCAGTAGCTTCCCGGGACAGGGGAATGGCTACACCTTC. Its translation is CASSFPGQGNGYTF.

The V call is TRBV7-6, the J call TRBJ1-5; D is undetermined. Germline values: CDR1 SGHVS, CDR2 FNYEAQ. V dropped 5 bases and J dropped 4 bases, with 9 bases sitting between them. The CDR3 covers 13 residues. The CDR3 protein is CASSATPNQPQHF. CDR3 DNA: TGTGCCAGCAGCGCAACACCGAATCAGCCCCAGCATTTT.

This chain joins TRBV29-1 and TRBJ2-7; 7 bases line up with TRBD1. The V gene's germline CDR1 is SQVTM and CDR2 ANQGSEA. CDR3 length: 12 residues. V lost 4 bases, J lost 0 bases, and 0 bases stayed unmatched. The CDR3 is CSVGDSSYEQYF. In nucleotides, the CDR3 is TGCAGCGTTGGGGACAGCTCCTACGAGCAGTACTTC.

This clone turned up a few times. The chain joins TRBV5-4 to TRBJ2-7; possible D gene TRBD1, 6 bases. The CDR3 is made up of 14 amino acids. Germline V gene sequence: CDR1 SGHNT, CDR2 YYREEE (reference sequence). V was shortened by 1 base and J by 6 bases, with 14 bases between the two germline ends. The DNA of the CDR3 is TGTGCCAGCAGCTTGCGGACAGATTCTCTCGAGCAGTACTTC. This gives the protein CASSLRTDSLEQYF.